This section outlines one T cell receptor (beta chain) sequence together with its context. What it binds is unknown. CDR3 length: 13 amino acids. The V end lost 5 bases, the J end lost 7 bases, and 12 bases lay between the germline ends. Germline values: CDR1 SGHNT, CDR2 YYREEE (reference sequence). Profiled with immunoSEQ multiplex PCR; TCRdb holds only in-frame clones, not every one. Seen here are approximately 85,000 clones, approximately 95% observed once, and the top ten hold around 1.1%. This sample was taken from a study of graft-versus-host responses after intestinal transplantation. In the study overall: Multivisceral, liver-intestinal, or isolated intestinal transplants were performed in recipients. Each patient got anti-thymocyte globulin induction, then tacrolimus and steroids for approximately 3 years. Study results and limitations: Levels of circulating GvH clones at their peak were associated with early post-transplant HvG declines. Some GvH clones were seen earlier in gut or blood, suggesting intestinal origin.

The rearrangement links TRBV5-4 to TRBJ1-4; D is unresolved. This TCR derives from a human donor who was the organ donor for an intestinal transplant. The sequences come from unstimulated CD8+ T cells sorted from spleen or lymph node cells, collected before transplant. The CDR3 loop reads CASSWWGGEKLFF. The CDR3 coding sequence is TGTGCCAGCAGTTGGTGGGGAGGTGAAAAACTGTTTTTT.